This TCR beta chain comes out of a study of early T cells in non-severe SARS-CoV-2 infection. MiXCR, run by TCRdb on the 5' RACE reads, gives a single entry per CDR3 protein. The sample holds fewer than 75,000 distinct CDR3 sequences, roughly 18% seen once. CDR1 is SGDLS, CDR2 YYNGEE, per germline. This CDR3 comprises 13 residues. V was shortened by 5 bases and J by 1 base, with 6 bases between the two germline ends. The sequence came from an adult who was a healthcare worker with PCR-confirmed SARS-CoV-2 infection or an uninfected control (not recorded which). Here the sequenced sample was whole blood, taken at baseline. The chain uses TRBV9 and TRBJ2-2, with D unresolved. CDR3 coding DNA: TGTGCCAGCAGGGACGGGAACACCGGGGAGCTGTTTTTT. Amino acids: CASRDGNTGELFF.